This T cell receptor beta chain stems from a study of blood T cell repertoires in COVID-19. Study background: The cDNA or gDNA used as material had been derived from T cells, B-cell-depleted T cells, or PBMCs.

There are 15 residues in the CDR3. Losses at the gene ends were 4 bases for V and 6 bases for J; bases not matched to a gene: 12. Germline CDR1 reads GTSNPN; CDR2 reads SVGIG (reference sequence). Per the original methods: Nucleated cell number was recorded as an estimate derived from reference gene primer amplification. Data came from immunoSEQ multiplex PCR; TCRdb stores just in-frame clones and leaves some out. That table gives V, J and clone size, and the DNA gave D and trimming. The sample lists 250,000 to 300,000 clones, over 80% seen once, with about 4.3% in the top ten. The genes are TRBV30 and TRBJ2-3; 8 nucleotides match TRBD2. Sequenced sample: peripheral blood. The sequence came from a man aged 55-75 years who had recovered from COVID-19. CDR3 residues: CAWTLAGLASDTQYF. In DNA, the CDR3 is TGTGCCTGGACCCTAGCGGGCCTGGCTTCGGATACGCAGTATTTT.